Detailed here is one T cell receptor (beta chain). Germline CDR1 is SGHRS and CDR2 is YFSETQ. The CDR3 extends over 15 amino acids. With 4 bases clipped from V and 0 bases from J, the junction kept 5 bases outside the gene matches. This sample was included in a study of blood T cell repertoires in COVID-19. Study information: Acute and convalescent COVID-19 specimens originated in the United States, Italy and Spain. PBMCs, B-cell-depleted T cells, or T cells were the source of the cDNA or gDNA that made up the material.

Original analysis: Reference gene primer amplification gave nucleated cell count estimates. Data came from immunoSEQ multiplex PCR; TCRdb stores just in-frame clones and leaves some out. The DNA gave D and trimming, while V, J and clone size come from that table. The repertoire holds approximately 150,000 clones, with less than 90% as singletons. Material: PBMCs or T cells enriched from blood (not recorded which). This chain connects TRBV5-1 to TRBJ2-3, with 7 bases fitting TRBD1. The receptor was derived from a human donor with acute COVID-19. The donor label of this sample is uncertain. CDR3 in amino acids: CASSEQGRSTDTQYF. The CDR3 coding sequence is TGCGCCAGCAGCGAACAGGGGCGTAGCACAGATACGCAGTATTTT.